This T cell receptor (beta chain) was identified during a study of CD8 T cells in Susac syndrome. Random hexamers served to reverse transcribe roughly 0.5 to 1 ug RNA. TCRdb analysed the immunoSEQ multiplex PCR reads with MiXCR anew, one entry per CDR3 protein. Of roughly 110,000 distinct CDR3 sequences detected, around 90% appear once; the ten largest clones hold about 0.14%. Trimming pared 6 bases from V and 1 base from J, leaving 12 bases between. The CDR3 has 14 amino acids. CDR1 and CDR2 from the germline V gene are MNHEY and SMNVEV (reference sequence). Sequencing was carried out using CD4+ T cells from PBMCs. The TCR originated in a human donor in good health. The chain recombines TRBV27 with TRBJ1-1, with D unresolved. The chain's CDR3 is CASSRRVANTEAFF. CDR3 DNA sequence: TGTGCCAGCAGCCGCCGGGTGGCGAACACTGAAGCTTTCTTT.